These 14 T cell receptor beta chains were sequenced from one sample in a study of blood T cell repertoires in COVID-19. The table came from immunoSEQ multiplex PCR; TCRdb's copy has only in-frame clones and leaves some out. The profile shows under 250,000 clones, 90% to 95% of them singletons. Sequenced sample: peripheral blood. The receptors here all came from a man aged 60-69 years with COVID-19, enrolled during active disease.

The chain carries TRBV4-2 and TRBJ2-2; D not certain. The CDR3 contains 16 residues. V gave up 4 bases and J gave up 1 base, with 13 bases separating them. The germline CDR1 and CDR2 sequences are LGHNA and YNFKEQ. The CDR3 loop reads CASSPFQTQNTGELFF. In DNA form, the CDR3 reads TGTGCCAGCAGCCCCTTCCAGACTCAGAACACCGGGGAGCTGTTTTTT.

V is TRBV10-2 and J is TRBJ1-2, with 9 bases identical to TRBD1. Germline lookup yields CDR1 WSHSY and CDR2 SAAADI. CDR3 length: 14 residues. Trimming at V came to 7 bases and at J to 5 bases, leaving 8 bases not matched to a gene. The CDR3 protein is CASKVTGGGYGYTF. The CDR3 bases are TGCGCCAGCAAAGTAACAGGGGGCGGATATGGCTACACCTTC.

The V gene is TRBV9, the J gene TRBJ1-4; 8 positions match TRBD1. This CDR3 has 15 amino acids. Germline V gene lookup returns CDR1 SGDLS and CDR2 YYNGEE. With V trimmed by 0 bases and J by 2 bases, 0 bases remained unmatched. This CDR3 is CASSVGDRTNEKLFF. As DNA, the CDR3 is TGTGCCAGCAGCGTAGGGGACAGGACTAATGAAAAACTGTTTTTT.

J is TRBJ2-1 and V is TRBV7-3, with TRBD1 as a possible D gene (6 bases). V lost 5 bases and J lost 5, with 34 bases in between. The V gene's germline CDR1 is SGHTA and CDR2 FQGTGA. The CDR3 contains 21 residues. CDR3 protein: CASSHSWGRAPQSRVNNEQFF. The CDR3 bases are TGTGCCAGCAGCCACTCCTGGGGGCGGGCCCCTCAATCGCGGGTAAACAATGAGCAGTTCTTC.

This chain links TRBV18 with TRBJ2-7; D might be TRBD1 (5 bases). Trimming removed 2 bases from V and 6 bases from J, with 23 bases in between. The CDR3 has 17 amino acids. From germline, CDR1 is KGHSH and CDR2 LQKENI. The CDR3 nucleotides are TGTGCCAGCTCACCAATTAAGGCAGGGATGGGAAAAGGCGAGCAGTACTTC. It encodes CASSPIKAGMGKGEQYF.

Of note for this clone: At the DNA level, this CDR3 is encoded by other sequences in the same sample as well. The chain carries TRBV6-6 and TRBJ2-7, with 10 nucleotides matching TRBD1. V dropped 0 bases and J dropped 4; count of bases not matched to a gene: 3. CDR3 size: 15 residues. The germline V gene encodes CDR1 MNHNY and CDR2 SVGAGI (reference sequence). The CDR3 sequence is CASSYSTGGSYEQYF. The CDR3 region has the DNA TGTGCCAGCAGTTACTCGACAGGGGGCTCGTACGAGCAGTACTTC.

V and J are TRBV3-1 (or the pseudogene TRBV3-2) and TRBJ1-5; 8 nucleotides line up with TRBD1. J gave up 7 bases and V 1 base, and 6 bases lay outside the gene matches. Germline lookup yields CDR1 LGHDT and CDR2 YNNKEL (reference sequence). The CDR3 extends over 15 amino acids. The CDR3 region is CASSQADRAGQPQHF. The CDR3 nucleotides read TGTGCCAGCAGCCAAGCGGACAGGGCAGGACAGCCCCAGCATTTT.

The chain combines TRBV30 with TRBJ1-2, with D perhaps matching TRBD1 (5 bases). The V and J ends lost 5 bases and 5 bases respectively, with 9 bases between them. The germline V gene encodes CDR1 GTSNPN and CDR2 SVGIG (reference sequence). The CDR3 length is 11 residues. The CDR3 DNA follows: TGTGCCTGGCGGGGGGTGTATGGCTACACCTTC. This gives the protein CAWRGVYGYTF.

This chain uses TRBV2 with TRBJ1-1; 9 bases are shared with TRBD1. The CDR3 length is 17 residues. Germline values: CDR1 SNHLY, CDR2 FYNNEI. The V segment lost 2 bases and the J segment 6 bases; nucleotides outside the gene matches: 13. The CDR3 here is CASSEWTGDTLRSEAFF. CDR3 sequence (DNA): TGTGCCAGCAGTGAATGGACAGGGGATACCTTAAGGTCTGAAGCTTTCTTT.

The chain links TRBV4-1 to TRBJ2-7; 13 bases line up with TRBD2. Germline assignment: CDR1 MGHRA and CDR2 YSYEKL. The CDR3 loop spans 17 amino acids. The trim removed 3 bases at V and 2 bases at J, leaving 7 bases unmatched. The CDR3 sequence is CASSHRTSGGPTYEQYF. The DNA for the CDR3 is TGCGCCAGCAGCCACCGGACTAGCGGGGGCCCCACCTACGAGCAGTACTTC.

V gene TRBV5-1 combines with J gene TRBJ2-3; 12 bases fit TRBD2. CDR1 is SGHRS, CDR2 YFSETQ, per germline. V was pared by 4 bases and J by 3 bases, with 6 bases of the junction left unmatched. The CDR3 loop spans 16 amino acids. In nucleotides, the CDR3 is TGCGCCAGCAGCCCCCCGACTAGCGGGGGAACAGATACGCAGTATTTT. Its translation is CASSPPTSGGTDTQYF.

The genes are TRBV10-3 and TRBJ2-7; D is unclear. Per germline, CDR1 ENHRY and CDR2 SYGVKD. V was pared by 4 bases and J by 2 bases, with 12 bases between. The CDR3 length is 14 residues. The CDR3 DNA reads TGTGCCATCAGTGGAGACATGGGCCCCTACGAGCAGTACTTC. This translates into CAISGDMGPYEQYF.

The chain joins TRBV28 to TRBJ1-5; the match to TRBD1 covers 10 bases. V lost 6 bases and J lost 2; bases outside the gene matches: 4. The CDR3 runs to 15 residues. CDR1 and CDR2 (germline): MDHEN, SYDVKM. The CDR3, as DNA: TGTGCCAGCAGGGCCGGGACAGGGGGCAATCAGCCCCAGCATTTT. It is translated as CASRAGTGGNQPQHF.

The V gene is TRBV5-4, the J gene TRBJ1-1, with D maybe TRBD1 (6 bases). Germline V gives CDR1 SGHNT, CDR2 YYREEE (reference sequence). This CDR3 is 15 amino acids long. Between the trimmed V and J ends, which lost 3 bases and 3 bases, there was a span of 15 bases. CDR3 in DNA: TGTGCCAGCAGCTCGACGGGGGGCTACTACACTGAAGCTTTCTTT. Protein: CASSSTGGYYTEAFF.